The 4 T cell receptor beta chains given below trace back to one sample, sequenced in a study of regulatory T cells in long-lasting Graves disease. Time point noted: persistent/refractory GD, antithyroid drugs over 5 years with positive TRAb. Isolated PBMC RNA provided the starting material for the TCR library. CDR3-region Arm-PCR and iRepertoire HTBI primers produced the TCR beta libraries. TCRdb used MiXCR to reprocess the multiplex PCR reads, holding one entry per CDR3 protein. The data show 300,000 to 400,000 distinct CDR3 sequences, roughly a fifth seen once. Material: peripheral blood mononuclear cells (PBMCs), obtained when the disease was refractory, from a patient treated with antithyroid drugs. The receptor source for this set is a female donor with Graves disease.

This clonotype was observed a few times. The chain's CDR3 is CASSRTNDQPQHF. The CDR3 DNA sequence: TGTGCCAGCAGCCGGACTAATGATCAGCCCCAGCATTTT. This sequence joins TRBV6-1 and TRBJ1-5; D is uncertain. V lost 6 bases and J 5 bases, leaving 11 bases between the germline ends. The germline V gene has CDR1 MNHNS and CDR2 SASEGT. This CDR3 region has 13 residues.

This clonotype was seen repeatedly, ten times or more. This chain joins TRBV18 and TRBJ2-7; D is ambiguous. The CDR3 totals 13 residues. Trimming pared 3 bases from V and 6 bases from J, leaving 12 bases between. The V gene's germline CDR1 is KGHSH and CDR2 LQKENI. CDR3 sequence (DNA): TGTGCCAGCTCACCCATACAACTCACCGAGCAGTACTTC. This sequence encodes CASSPIQLTEQYF. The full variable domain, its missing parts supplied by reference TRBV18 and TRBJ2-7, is NAGVMQNPRHLVRRRGQEARLRCSPMKGHSHVYWYRQLPEEGLKFMVYLQKENIIDESGMPKERFSAEFPKEGPSILRIQQVVRGDSAAYFCASSPIQLTEQYFGPGTRLTVT.

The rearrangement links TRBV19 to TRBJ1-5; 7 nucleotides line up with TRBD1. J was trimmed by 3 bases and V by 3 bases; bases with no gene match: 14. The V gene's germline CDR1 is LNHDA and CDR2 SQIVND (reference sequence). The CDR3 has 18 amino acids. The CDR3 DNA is TGTGCCAGTAGTATGGGCAGGGGGAATAATCGGGTCAATCAGCCCCAGCATTTT. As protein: CASSMGRGNNRVNQPQHF.

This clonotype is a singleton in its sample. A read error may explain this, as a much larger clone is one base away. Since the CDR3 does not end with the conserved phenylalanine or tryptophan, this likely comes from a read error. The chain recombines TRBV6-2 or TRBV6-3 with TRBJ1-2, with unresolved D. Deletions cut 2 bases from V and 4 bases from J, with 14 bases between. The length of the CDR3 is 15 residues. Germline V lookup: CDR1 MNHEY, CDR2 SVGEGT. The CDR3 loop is CASSYRTRGLYGYTS. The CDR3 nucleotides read TGTGCCAGCAGTTACCGGACTCGCGGGCTCTATGGCTACACCTCC.